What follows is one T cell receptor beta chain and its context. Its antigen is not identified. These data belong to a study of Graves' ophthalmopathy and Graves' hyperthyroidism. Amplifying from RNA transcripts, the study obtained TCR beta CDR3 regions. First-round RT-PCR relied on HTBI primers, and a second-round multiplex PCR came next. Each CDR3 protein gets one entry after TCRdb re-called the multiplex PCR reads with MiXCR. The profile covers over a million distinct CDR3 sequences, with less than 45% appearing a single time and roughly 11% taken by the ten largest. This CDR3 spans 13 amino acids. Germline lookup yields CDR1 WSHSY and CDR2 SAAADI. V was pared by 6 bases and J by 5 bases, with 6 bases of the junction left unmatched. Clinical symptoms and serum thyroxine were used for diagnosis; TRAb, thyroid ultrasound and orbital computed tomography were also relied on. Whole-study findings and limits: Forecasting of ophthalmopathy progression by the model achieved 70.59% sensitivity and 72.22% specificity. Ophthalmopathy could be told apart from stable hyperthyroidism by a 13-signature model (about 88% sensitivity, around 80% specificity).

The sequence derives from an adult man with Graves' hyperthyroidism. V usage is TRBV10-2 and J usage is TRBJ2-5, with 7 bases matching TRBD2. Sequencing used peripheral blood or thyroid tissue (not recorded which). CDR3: CASRGGWQETQYF. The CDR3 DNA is TGCGCCAGCAGGGGAGGGTGGCAGGAGACCCAGTACTTC.